The next 19 T cell receptor beta chains were all read from a single sample in a study of identical twins. One entry per CDR3 protein results from TCRdb running MiXCR on the 5' RACE reads. In the table there are roughly 750,000 distinct CDR3 sequences, 21% of which are singletons. In addition, the sample was reused for a study of T cells expressing NK-cell markers.

Sequencing input: PBMCs. These receptor sequences come from a woman aged 18-35 years in good health.

This clonotype was observed a few times. The chain joins TRBV7-9 to TRBJ1-5, with TRBD1 matching 10 bases. Germline V CDR1 and CDR2: SEHNR, FQNEAQ (reference sequence). Unmatched junction bases numbered 8, after V lost 5 bases and J lost 1 base. This CDR3 spans 17 amino acids. CDR3 amino acids: CASSRIGQGVSNQPQHF. In DNA form, the CDR3 reads TGTGCCAGCAGCCGCATAGGACAGGGGGTGAGCAATCAGCCCCAGCATTTT.

The chain uses TRBV5-1 and TRBJ1-3; D not resolved. V was cut by 4 bases and J by 4 bases, with 6 bases left in between. The CDR3 has 12 amino acids. Germline assignment: CDR1 SGHRS and CDR2 YFSETQ. The CDR3 loop is CASSAAGNTIYF. The CDR3 region has the DNA TGCGCCAGCAGCGCGGCCGGAAACACCATATATTTT.

This clonotype has only a few counts. This chain uses TRBV20-1 with TRBJ2-5, with 7 bases aligning to TRBD1. CDR3 length: 13 residues. The germline gives CDR1 DFQATT, CDR2 SNEGSKA (reference sequence). Losses at the gene ends were 4 bases for V and 1 base for J; bases not matched to a gene: 3. CDR3 nucleotides: TGCAGTGCTACAGGGACAGTCCAAGAGACCCAGTACTTC. Its protein product is CSATGTVQETQYF.

The rearrangement joins TRBV6-1 to TRBJ1-2, with D perhaps TRBD1 (6 bases). The CDR3 is made up of 13 amino acids. Germline values: CDR1 MNHNS, CDR2 SASEGT. V was trimmed by 6 bases and J by 4 bases, leaving 12 bases between them. DNA of the CDR3: TGTGCCAGCAGGATAGGACAGACCTATGGCTACACCTTC. Protein product: CASRIGQTYGYTF.

This clonotype came up a few times. The rearrangement links TRBV20-1 to TRBJ2-3, with D tentatively TRBD1 (5 bases). V dropped 0 bases and J dropped 1 base, with 11 bases sitting between them. This CDR3 region has 15 residues. From germline, CDR1 is DFQATT and CDR2 SNEGSKA (reference sequence). The CDR3 DNA follows: TGCAGTGCTAGAGACGACAAGGGGCGCACAGATACGCAGTATTTT. Translating it yields CSARDDKGRTDTQYF.

This clonotype was seen ten or more times. The chain has TRBV30 and TRBJ2-1, with 8 bases matching TRBD2. Trimming at V came to 0 bases and at J to 2 bases, leaving 3 bases not matched to a gene. The CDR3 covers 15 residues. The germline V gene encodes CDR1 GTSNPN and CDR2 SVGIG (reference sequence). The CDR3 DNA reads TGTGCCTGGAGTGTGGTAGCGGGAACCTACAATGAGCAGTTCTTC. It specifies CAWSVVAGTYNEQFF.

The chain combines TRBV20-1 with TRBJ2-5; maybe TRBD2 (6 bases). V lost 1 base to trimming and J lost 5 bases, with 17 bases between them. The CDR3 covers 15 residues. CDR1 and CDR2 (germline): DFQATT, SNEGSKA (reference sequence). DNA for the CDR3: TGCAGTGCTAGAGCGGGGGTACACCCTGGGGAGACCCAGTACTTC. Translated, it gives CSARAGVHPGETQYF.

There are many counts of this clonotype. The J gene is TRBJ2-1, the V gene TRBV5-1, with 9 bases aligning to TRBD2. With V trimmed by 6 bases and J by 7 bases, 20 bases remained unmatched. This CDR3 spans 18 amino acids. Germline V gene data show CDR1 as SGHRS and CDR2 as YFSETQ. The CDR3 DNA follows: TGCGCCAGCATTCCGGGACTAGCCCACACTAAGAATGGGAATGAGCAGTTCTTC. Encoded protein: CASIPGLAHTKNGNEQFF. Full variable domain (rest looked up from reference TRBV5-1 and TRBJ2-1): KAGVTQTPRYLIKTRGQQVTLSCSPISGHRSVSWYQQTPGQGLQFLFEYFSETQRNKGNFPGRFSGRQFSNSRSEMNVSTLELGDSALYLCASIPGLAHTKNGNEQFFGPGTRLTVL.

CDR3 sequence reads: CASSPQGTVYGYTF. Written as DNA, the CDR3 is TGCGCCAGCAGCCCACAGGGGACCGTCTATGGCTACACCTTC. The chain joins TRBV4-1 to TRBJ1-2, with 7 bases identical to TRBD1. V lost 4 bases to trimming and J lost 4 bases; unmatched junction nucleotides: 6. Germline V gives CDR1 MGHRA, CDR2 YSYEKL. There are 14 residues in the CDR3.

The chain recombines TRBV7-9 with TRBJ2-7; D may be TRBD2 (6 bases). The CDR3 extends over 13 amino acids. Germline V gene data show CDR1 as SEHNR and CDR2 as FQNEAQ (reference sequence). V was clipped by 5 bases and J by 1 base, with 9 bases between them. This chain's CDR3 is CASSRDLSYEQYF. The CDR3 DNA follows: TGTGCCAGCAGCCGGGACTTATCCTACGAGCAGTACTTC.

This clonotype was observed at least ten times. The chain employs TRBV4-3 and TRBJ2-1; TRBD2 matches 9 bases. The germline V gene has CDR1 LGHNA and CDR2 YSLEER. The V and J ends lost 4 bases and 7 bases, in that order; junction bases with no gene match: 11. This CDR3 has 16 amino acids. CDR3 nucleotide sequence: TGCGCCAGCAGCCTTCGACTAGCGGATTCTAGGAATGAGCAGTTCTTC. Amino acid sequence: CASSLRLADSRNEQFF.

The CDR3 bases are TGTGCCAGCAGCTATCGTCTGGGGGCCGATGGCTACACCTTC. As protein: CASSYRLGADGYTF. The chain employs TRBV12-3 or TRBV12-4 and TRBJ1-2; the D gene is possibly TRBD1 (6 bases). The CDR3 spans 14 residues. V dropped 6 bases and J dropped 6 bases, with 17 bases sitting between them.

This clonotype has at least ten counts. V gene TRBV20-1 combines with J gene TRBJ1-1; unclear D gene. The V gene lost 0 bases and the J gene lost 5 bases, with 10 bases spanning the gap. There are 13 residues in the CDR3. Germline lookup yields CDR1 DFQATT and CDR2 SNEGSKA (reference sequence). The chain's CDR3 is CSARDSGGTEAFF. Here the CDR3 DNA reads TGCAGTGCTAGAGATTCGGGAGGGACTGAAGCTTTCTTT.

This clonotype was picked up a small number of times. This sequence joins TRBV20-1 and TRBJ2-3; D remains ambiguous. Trimming pared 0 bases from V and 6 bases from J, leaving 7 bases between. Germline V gives CDR1 DFQATT, CDR2 SNEGSKA (reference sequence). This CDR3 region has 12 residues. For the CDR3, the DNA is TGCAGTGCTAGAGATAATCCGGATACGCAGTATTTT. It is translated as CSARDNPDTQYF.

This clonotype was counted a few times. The genes are TRBV9 and TRBJ2-2; possibly TRBD2 for D (5 bases). The germline V and J ends were trimmed by 0 bases and 5 bases, with 11 bases remaining between them. The CDR3 is made up of 15 amino acids. The germline CDR1 and CDR2 sequences are SGDLS and YYNGEE. The CDR3 DNA is TGTGCCAGCAGCGTAGATTCCCCGGGAACCGGGGAGCTGTTTTTT. This encodes CASSVDSPGTGELFF.

In its sample, this clonotype was seen a few times. This rearrangement joins TRBV7-2 to TRBJ2-1, with D possibly being TRBD2 (5 bases). The CDR3 consists of 16 residues. Germline CDR1 reads SGHTA; CDR2 reads FQGNSA. Between the trimmed V and J ends, which lost 1 base and 5 bases, there was a span of 15 bases. The CDR3: CASSLGGGRPNNEQFF. DNA of the CDR3: TGTGCCAGCAGCTTAGGTGGAGGACGACCCAACAATGAGCAGTTCTTC.

This clonotype has only one observation. V is TRBV9 and J is TRBJ1-6; the D is unclear. CDR1 and CDR2 (germline): SGDLS, YYNGEE. The CDR3 runs 14 residues. The V end lost 4 bases, the J end lost 9 bases, and 14 bases lay between the germline ends. CDR3 sequence: CASSQPLGGSPLHF. The CDR3 DNA is TGTGCCAGCAGCCAACCACTGGGAGGTTCACCCCTCCACTTT.

This clonotype was picked up many times. The gene calls are TRBV9 and TRBJ1-3; no definite D call. CDR1 is SGDLS, CDR2 YYNGEE, per germline. The V gene lost 1 base and the J gene lost 8 bases, with 19 bases spanning the gap. This CDR3 is built from 16 residues. CDR3 nucleotide sequence: TGTGCCAGCAGCGTAACCCCCCCGGGGTCGACACACACCATATATTTT. Amino acid sequence: CASSVTPPGSTHTIYF. The full variable domain, completed using reference TRBV9 and TRBJ1-3, is DSGVTQTPKHLITATGQRVTLRCSPRSGDLSVYWYQQSLDQGLQFLIQYYNGEERAKGNILERFSAQQFPDLHSELNLSSLELGDSALYFCASSVTPPGSTHTIYFGEGSWLTVV.

This clonotype was seen more than once but under ten times. This chain joins TRBV2 and TRBJ2-3; a weak D match, TRBD1 (6 bases). V lost 5 bases and J 3 bases, leaving 18 bases between the germline ends. The CDR3 is 16 amino acids. Germline CDR1 SNHLY, CDR2 FYNNEI. This chain's CDR3 is CASSPVRGVGTDTQYF. CDR3 bases: TGTGCCAGCAGTCCCGTCAGGGGAGTGGGTACAGATACGCAGTATTTT.